This T cell receptor beta chain comes out of a study of T cells in Graves' hyperthyroidism and ophthalmopathy. The table lists this clonotype with many counts. Amplified regions were TCR beta CDR3 sequences from RNA transcripts. HTBI primers were the set used in a first-round RT-PCR of the TCR CDR3. TCRdb recomputed calls from the multiplex PCR reads with MiXCR, one row per CDR3 protein. The sample gives under 800,000 distinct CDR3 sequences, about 15% of which show up once; 9.5% to 13% is in the top ten. Looked up from germline, CDR1 is DFQATT and CDR2 is SNEGSKA (reference sequence). The CDR3 is made up of 16 amino acids. With V trimmed by 5 bases and J by 7 bases, 12 bases remained unmatched. Exclusion of a patient resulted from uncontrolled infection, other autoimmune disease, pregnancy or lactation.

The material sequenced was blood. The rearrangement joins TRBV20-1 to TRBJ2-1, with 12 nucleotides matching TRBD2. This clonotype was sampled from a woman aged 18-35 years with Graves' hyperthyroidism. DNA of the CDR3: TGCAGTGCTGGCCTTCCTAGCGGGAGGGCCATAAATGAGCAGTTCTTC. It encodes CSAGLPSGRAINEQFF.